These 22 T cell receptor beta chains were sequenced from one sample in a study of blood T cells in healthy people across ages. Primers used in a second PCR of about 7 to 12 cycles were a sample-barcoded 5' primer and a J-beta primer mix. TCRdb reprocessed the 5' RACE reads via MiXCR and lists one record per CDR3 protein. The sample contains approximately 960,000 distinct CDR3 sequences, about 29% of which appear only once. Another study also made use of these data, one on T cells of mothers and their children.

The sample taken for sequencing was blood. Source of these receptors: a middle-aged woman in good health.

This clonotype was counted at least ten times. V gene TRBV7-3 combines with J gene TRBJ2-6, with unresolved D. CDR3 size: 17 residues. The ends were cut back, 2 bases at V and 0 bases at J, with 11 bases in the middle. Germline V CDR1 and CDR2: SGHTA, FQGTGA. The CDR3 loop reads CASSLGVGASGANVLTF. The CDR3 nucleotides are TGTGCCAGCAGCTTAGGGGTAGGCGCCTCTGGGGCCAACGTCCTGACTTTC.

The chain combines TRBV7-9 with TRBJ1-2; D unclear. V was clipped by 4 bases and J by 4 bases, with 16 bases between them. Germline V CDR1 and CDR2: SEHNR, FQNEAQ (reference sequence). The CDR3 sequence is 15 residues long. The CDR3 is CASSSLDGLGYGYTF. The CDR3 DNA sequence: TGTGCCAGCAGCTCACTTGACGGACTCGGCTATGGCTACACCTTC. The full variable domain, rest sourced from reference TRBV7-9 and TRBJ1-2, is DTGVSQNPRHKITKRGQNVTFRCDPISEHNRLYWYRQTLGQGPEFLTYFQNEAQLEKSRLLSDRFSAERPKGSFSTLEIQRTEQGDSAMYLCASSSLDGLGYGYTFGSGTRLTVV.

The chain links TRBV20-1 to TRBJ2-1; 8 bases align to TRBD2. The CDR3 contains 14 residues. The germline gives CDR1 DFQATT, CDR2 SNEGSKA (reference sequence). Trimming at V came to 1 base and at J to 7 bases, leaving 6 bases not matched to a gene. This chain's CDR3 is CSARVLAGPNEQFF. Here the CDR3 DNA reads TGCAGTGCTAGAGTTCTAGCGGGTCCGAATGAGCAGTTCTTC.

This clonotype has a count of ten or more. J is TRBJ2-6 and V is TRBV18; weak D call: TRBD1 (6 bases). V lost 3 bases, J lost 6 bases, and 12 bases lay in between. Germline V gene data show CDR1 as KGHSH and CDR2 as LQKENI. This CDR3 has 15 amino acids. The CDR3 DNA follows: TGTGCCAGCTCACCTACCGGGACAAAGGCCAACGTCCTGACTTTC. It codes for CASSPTGTKANVLTF.

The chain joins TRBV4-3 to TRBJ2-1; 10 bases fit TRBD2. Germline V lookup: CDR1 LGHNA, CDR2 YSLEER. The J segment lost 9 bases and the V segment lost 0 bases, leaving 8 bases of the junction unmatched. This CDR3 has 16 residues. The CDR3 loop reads CASSQERLAGEGEQFF. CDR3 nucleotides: TGCGCCAGCAGCCAAGAACGGCTAGCGGGGGAGGGTGAGCAGTTCTTC.

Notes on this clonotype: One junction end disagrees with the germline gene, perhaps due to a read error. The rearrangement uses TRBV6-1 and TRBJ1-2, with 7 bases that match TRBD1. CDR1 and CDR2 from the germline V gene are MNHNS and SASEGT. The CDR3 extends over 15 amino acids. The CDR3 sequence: CANSEGVGQAYGYTF. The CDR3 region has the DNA TGTGCCAACAGTGAAGGAGTCGGACAGGCCTATGGCTACACCTTC.

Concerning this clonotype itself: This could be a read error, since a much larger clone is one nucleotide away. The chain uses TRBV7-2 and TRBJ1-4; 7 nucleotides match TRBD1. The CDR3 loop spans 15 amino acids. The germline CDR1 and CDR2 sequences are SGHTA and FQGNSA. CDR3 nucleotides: TGTGCCAGCAGCTCCACCGGGACAGAGGGTGAAAAACCGTTTTTT. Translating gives CASSSTGTEGEKPFF.

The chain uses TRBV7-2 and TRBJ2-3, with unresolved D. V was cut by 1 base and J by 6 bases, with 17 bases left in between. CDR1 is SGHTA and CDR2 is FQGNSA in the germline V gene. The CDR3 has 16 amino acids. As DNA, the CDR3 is TGTGCCAGCAGCTTAGAATGGAAGCCCGGCAGGGATACGCAGTATTTT. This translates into CASSLEWKPGRDTQYF.

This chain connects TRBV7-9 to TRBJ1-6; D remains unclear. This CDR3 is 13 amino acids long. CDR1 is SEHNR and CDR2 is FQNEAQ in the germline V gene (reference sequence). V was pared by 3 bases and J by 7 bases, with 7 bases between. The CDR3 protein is CASSLEANSPLHF. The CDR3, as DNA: TGTGCCAGCAGCTTGGAAGCCAATTCACCCCTCCACTTT.

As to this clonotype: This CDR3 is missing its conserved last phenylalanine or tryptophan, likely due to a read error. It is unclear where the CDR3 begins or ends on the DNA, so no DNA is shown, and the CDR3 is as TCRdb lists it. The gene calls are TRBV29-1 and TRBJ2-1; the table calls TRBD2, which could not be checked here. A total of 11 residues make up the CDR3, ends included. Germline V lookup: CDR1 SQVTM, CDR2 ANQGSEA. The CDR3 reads CSVEESGRHNL.

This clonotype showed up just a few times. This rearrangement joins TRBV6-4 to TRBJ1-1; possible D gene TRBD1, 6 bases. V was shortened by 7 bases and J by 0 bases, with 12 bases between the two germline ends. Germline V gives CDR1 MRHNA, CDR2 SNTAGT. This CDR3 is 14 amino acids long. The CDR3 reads CASKKGQMNTEAFF. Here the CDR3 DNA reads TGTGCCAGCAAAAAAGGACAGATGAACACTGAAGCTTTCTTT.

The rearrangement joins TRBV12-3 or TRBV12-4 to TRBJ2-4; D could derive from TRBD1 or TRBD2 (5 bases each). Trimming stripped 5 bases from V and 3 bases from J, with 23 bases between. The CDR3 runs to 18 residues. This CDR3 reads CASSPTATAVLVKNIQYF. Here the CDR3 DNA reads TGTGCCAGCAGTCCCACGGCGACAGCGGTTTTAGTCAAAAACATTCAGTACTTC.

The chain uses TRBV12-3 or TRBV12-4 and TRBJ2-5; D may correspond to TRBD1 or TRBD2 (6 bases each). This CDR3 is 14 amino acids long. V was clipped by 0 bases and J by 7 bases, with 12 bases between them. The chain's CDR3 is CASSLAGGLGTQYF. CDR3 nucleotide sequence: TGTGCCAGCAGTTTAGCGGGGGGCCTGGGGACCCAGTACTTC.

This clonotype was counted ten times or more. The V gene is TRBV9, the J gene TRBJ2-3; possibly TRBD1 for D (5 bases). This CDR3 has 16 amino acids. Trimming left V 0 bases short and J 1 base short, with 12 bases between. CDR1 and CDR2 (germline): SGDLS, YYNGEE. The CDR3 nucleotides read TGTGCCAGCAGCGTAGAAGGGGATATGGGCACAGATACGCAGTATTTT. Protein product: CASSVEGDMGTDTQYF. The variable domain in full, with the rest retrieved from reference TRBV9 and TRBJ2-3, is DSGVTQTPKHLITATGQRVTLRCSPRSGDLSVYWYQQSLDQGLQFLIQYYNGEERAKGNILERFSAQQFPDLHSELNLSSLELGDSALYFCASSVEGDMGTDTQYFGPGTRLTVL.

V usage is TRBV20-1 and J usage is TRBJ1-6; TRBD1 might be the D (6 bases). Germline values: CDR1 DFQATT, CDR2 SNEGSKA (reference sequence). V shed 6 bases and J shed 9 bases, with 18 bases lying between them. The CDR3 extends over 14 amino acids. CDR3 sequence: CSAYPGRGSSPLHF. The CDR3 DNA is TGCAGTGCCTACCCCGGCAGGGGTAGTTCACCCCTCCACTTT.

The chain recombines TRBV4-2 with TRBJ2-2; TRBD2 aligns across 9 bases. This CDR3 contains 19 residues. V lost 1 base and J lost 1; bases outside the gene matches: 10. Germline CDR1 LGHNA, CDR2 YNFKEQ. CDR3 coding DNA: TGTGCCAGCAGCCAAGTGCAGCGGGTAGCGGGGGAGAACACCGGGGAGCTGTTTTTT. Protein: CASSQVQRVAGENTGELFF.

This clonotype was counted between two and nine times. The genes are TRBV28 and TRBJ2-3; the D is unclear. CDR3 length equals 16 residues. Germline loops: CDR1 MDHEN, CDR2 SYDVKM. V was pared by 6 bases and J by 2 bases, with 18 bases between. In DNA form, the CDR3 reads TGTGCCAGCAGCCCACACTCCACTCTTACCACAGATACGCAGTATTTT. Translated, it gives CASSPHSTLTTDTQYF.

The CDR3: CASRIGGSYEQYF. The DNA for the CDR3 is TGTGCCAGCAGGATTGGCGGGTCCTACGAGCAGTACTTC. The V gene is TRBV11-1, the J gene TRBJ2-7; D is possibly TRBD2 (5 bases). The CDR3 sequence is 13 residues long. Germline values: CDR1 SGHAT, CDR2 FQDESV (reference sequence). V shed 6 bases and J shed 1 base, with 10 bases lying between them.

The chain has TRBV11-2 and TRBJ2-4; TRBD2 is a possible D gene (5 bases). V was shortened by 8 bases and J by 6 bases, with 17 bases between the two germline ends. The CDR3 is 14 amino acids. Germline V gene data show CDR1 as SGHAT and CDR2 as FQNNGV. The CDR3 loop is CASQNGGRTNIQYF. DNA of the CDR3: TGTGCCAGCCAAAATGGAGGACGGACAAACATTCAGTACTTC.

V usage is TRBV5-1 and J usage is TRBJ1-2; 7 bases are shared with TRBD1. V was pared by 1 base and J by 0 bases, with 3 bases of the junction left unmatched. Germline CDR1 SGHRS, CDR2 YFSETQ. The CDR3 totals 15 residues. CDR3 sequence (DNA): TGCGCCAGCAGCTTGTTAACAGGGGCTAACTATGGCTACACCTTC. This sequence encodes CASSLLTGANYGYTF.

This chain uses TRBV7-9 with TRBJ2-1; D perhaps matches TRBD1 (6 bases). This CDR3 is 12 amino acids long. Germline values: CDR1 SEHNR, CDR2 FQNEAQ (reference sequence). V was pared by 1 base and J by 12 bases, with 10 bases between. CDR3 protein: CASSLEWTAQFF. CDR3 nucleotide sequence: TGTGCCAGCAGCTTAGAGTGGACAGCGCAGTTCTTC. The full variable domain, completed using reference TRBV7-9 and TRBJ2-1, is DTGVSQNPRHKITKRGQNVTFRCDPISEHNRLYWYRQTLGQGPEFLTYFQNEAQLEKSRLLSDRFSAERPKGSFSTLEIQRTEQGDSAMYLCASSLEWTAQFFGPGTRLTVL.

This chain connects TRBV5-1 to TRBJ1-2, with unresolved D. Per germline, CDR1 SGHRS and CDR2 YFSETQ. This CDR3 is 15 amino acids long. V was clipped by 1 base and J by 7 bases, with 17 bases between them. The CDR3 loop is CASSLNAGPSGGYTF. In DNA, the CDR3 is TGCGCCAGCAGCTTGAATGCGGGTCCTTCGGGTGGCTACACCTTC.